The entry that follows covers one T cell receptor beta chain sequence. This specimen belongs to a study of blood T cell repertoires in COVID-19. The wider study: From the United States, Italy and Spain came samples of acute and convalescent COVID-19. The cDNA or gDNA used as material had been derived from T cells, B-cell-depleted T cells, or PBMCs.

Recruits, aged roughly 18 to 89 years, lived in roughly 22 US areas. Categorization into cohorts depended on clinical history that participants reported. Only in-frame clones appear in the TCRdb table, and some are missing; sequencing was by immunoSEQ multiplex PCR. Of about 180,000 clones detected, nearly 80% appear once; the ten largest clones hold under 15%. The receptor comes from a man aged 55 to 69 who had been exposed to COVID-19. Sequencing was done on a sample of PBMCs or T cells enriched from blood (not recorded which).

The CDR3 DNA sequence: TGTGCCAGCAGGACAGGGCAAGAGACCCAGTACTTC. The encoded protein is CASRTGQETQYF. V usage is TRBV6-5 and J usage is TRBJ2-5, with 7 nucleotides matching TRBD1. The V gene's germline CDR1 is MNHEY and CDR2 SVGAGI. This CDR3 has 12 amino acids. V lost 6 bases, J lost 2 bases, and 0 bases stayed unmatched.